This T cell receptor beta chain was identified during a study of early T cells in non-severe SARS-CoV-2 infection. Study overall: The chains were unpaired, and the sequenced material was bulk RNA from unsorted whole blood.

TCRdb used MiXCR to reprocess the 5' RACE reads, holding one entry per CDR3 protein. The data show about 84,000 distinct CDR3 sequences, about 12% seen once. Germline-derived CDR1 and CDR2 are DFQATT and SNEGSKA (reference sequence). The CDR3 is 15 amino acids. V was pared by 5 bases and J by 3 bases, with 7 bases of the junction left unmatched. The sequencing sample was made of whole blood. The TCR originated in an adult who was a healthcare worker with PCR-confirmed SARS-CoV-2 infection or an uninfected control (not recorded which). The V call is TRBV20-1, the J call TRBJ2-4; TRBD2 aligns across 10 bases. The CDR3 coding sequence is TGCAGTGCTGGAGCGGGGGGGCCGGGCAAAAACATTCAGTACTTC. Its protein product is CSAGAGGPGKNIQYF.